Shown below are 10 T cell receptor beta chains from a single sample sequenced in a study of T cell clonotyping in hematopoietic cell transplantation. The time point denotes: recipient sample about 28 days before transplant, after cytoreduction. Assay used: immunoSEQ multiplex PCR; TCRdb lists only in-frame clones, some missing. The sample carries fewer than 20,000 clones, 93% recorded once. The sequenced sample was peripheral blood mononuclear cells, obtained before stem cell transplant. The receptors here all came from a man between 18 and 29 years old with biphenotypic leukemia. Some clones in this sample may be carry-over from other donors' samples.

The CDR3 reads CASRHTGSTEAFF. The CDR3 DNA sequence: TGCGCCAGCAGACACACAGGGAGCACTGAAGCTTTCTTT. The chain recombines TRBV23-1 with TRBJ1-1, with TRBD1 as a possible D gene (6 bases). Being an ORF, TRBV23-1 has a function that is uncertain. Between the trimmed V and J ends, which lost 6 bases and 4 bases, there was a span of 12 bases. The CDR3 loop spans 13 amino acids.

This chain uses TRBV30 with TRBJ1-2; TRBD1 aligns across 7 bases. Unmatched junction bases numbered 11, after V lost 3 bases and J lost 1 base. Per germline, CDR1 GTSNPN and CDR2 SVGIG (reference sequence). The CDR3 totals 16 residues. CDR3 bases: TGTGCCTGGAGAAGGGCAGGGGGGCGAGGTAACTATGGCTACACCTTC. It translates to CAWRRAGGRGNYGYTF.

The chain joins TRBV4-3 to TRBJ2-7; tentatively, D is TRBD2 (7 bases). CDR1 LGHNA and CDR2 YSLEER come from the germline V gene. The germline V and J ends were trimmed by 3 bases and 3 bases, with 12 bases remaining between them. This CDR3 region has 14 residues. The CDR3 is CASSQGGGGYEQYF. The CDR3 nucleotides read TGCGCCAGCAGCCAGGGGGGAGGGGGCTACGAGCAGTACTTC.

The J gene is TRBJ1-1, the V gene TRBV30; possible D gene TRBD1, 5 bases. Germline CDR1 and CDR2: GTSNPN and SVGIG (reference sequence). V was pared by 4 bases and J by 1 base, with 10 bases between. This CDR3 region has 13 residues. The chain's CDR3 is CAWNKGQNTEAFF. The CDR3 region has the DNA TGTGCCTGGAATAAGGGGCAGAACACTGAAGCTTTCTTT.

This rearrangement joins TRBV6-5 to TRBJ1-5; D may be TRBD1 (6 bases). Trimming cost V 2 bases and J 6 bases, with 11 bases left between them. The CDR3 runs to 14 residues. Germline V gene sequence: CDR1 MNHEY, CDR2 SVGAGI. The CDR3 DNA follows: TGTGCCAGCAGTTACGGAGGAGGGGGTCAGCCCCAGCATTTT. The encoded protein is CASSYGGGGQPQHF.

The J gene is TRBJ2-2, the V gene TRBV7-6; TRBD2 agrees at 11 bases. The CDR3 spans 15 residues. V trimming: 4 bases; J trimming: 6 bases; junction bases outside the gene matches: 4. Germline values: CDR1 SGHVS, CDR2 FNYEAQ. The CDR3 nucleotides are TGTGCCAGCAGCTCTAGCGGGGGGATCTCCGGGGAGCTGTTTTTT. Its translation: CASSSSGGISGELFF.

J is TRBJ2-7 and V is TRBV6-5; TRBD2 is a possible D gene (6 bases). The germline CDR1 and CDR2 sequences are MNHEY and SVGAGI. The CDR3 has 14 residues. V dropped 3 bases and J dropped 3 bases, with 12 bases sitting between them. In DNA form, the CDR3 reads TGTGCCAGCAGTTATAGTAGGGGAGGCTACGAGCAGTACTTC. Translated: CASSYSRGGYEQYF.

CDR3 in DNA: TGTGCCAGCAGAAGGGGGCACACTGAAGCTTTCTTT. Protein sequence: CASRRGHTEAFF. This rearrangement joins TRBV25-1 to TRBJ1-1; 7 nucleotides align to TRBD1. Germline CDR1 is MGHDK and CDR2 is SYGVNS. The CDR3 has 12 amino acids. With V trimmed by 6 bases and J by 3 bases, 1 base remained unmatched. The variable domain in full, completed from reference TRBV25-1 and TRBJ1-1, reads EADIYQTPRYLVIGTGKKITLECSQTMGHDKMYWYQQDPGMELHLIHYSYGVNSTEKGDLSSESTVSRIRTEHFPLTLESARPSHTSQYLCASRRGHTEAFFGQGTRLTVV.

This clone was found once. The rearrangement joins TRBV11-2 to TRBJ2-5; no clear D. V lost 0 bases, J lost 5 bases, and 4 bases lay in between. Germline V gene lookup returns CDR1 SGHAT and CDR2 FQNNGV. This CDR3 has 12 amino acids. Written as DNA, the CDR3 is TGTGCCAGCAGCTTAGATCGGGAGACCCAGTACTTC. Translating gives CASSLDRETQYF.

The V call is TRBV28, the J call TRBJ1-6; TRBD1 matches at 8 bases. Germline CDR1 MDHEN, CDR2 SYDVKM. The V gene end was trimmed by 4 bases and the J gene end by 7 bases; junction bases not matched to a gene: 9. There are 16 residues in the CDR3. The CDR3 loop reads CASSSDRGGFNSPLHF. The CDR3 DNA reads TGTGCCAGCAGTTCCGACAGGGGCGGCTTCAATTCACCCCTCCACTTT.